This is a list of T cell receptor beta chains from one sample in a study of post-analysis software for immune sequencing data. TCRdb called the PCR reads again in MiXCR, with one record for every CDR3 protein. The sample yields about 200,000 distinct CDR3 sequences, 25% to 35% seen once. The sample comprised blood. Source of these receptors: a girl under 18 with multiple sclerosis. Both conserved end residues are part of each CDR3. D genes are given only for firm matches.

v_call d_call cdr3_aa
TRBV27 NA CASGGSSTGELFF
TRBV7-3 TRBD1 CASSSEQGNDGYTF
TRBV30 NA CASKSGRLRDTEAFF
TRBV20-1 NA CSAMGRYTDTQYF
TRBV6-5 TRBD1 CASSDTGVFGELFF
TRBV18 NA CASSPQGSYEQYF
TRBV20-1 TRBD1 CSARDGGQTEPQHF
TRBV15 NA CATSRAGTQGANGANVLTF
TRBV5-1 TRBD2 CASSSLAGGPTGGQFF
TRBV20-1 NA CSARDPGRSKDTQYF
TRBV6-4 TRBD1 CASSDRGHSNQPQHF
TRBV5-6 NA CASTRVGLAKNIQYF
TRBV6-2/TRBV6-3 NA CASSYAYQETQYF
TRBV6-1 NA CAGSAFDMNTEAFF
TRBV27 TRBD2 CASSARLAGRSYNEQFF
TRBV7-3 NA CASSPPLDNEQFF
TRBV28 TRBD1 CASSSGQGKTDTQYF
TRBV9 NA CASSPQNSEQFF
TRBV5-6 NA CASSLAPVRETQYF
TRBV20-1 NA CSATRQNTEAFF
TRBV7-9 NA CASSAGTTYEQYF